A selection of T cell receptor beta chains follows, all from one sample in a study of response to subunit inactivated influenza vaccine. A single record per CDR3 protein comes from TCRdb applying MiXCR to the RT-PCR reads. The sample contains around 470,000 distinct CDR3 sequences, roughly 7.9% of which appear only once. Source: PBMCs from blood, taken less than 30 months after vaccination. Every receptor here comes from a man in his fifties or sixties who received an inactivated influenza vaccine. Each CDR3 is given with its conserved first and last residue. The D gene is left open where the match is weak. Rows may omit the clone size; those that give it use once, few, many or a size class.

clone_size: few; d_call: TRBD2; v_call: TRBV3-1; j_call: TRBJ2-2; cdr3_aa: CASSQASSGGGTGELFF; cdr3_nt: TGTGCCAGCAGCCAAGCGTCTTCGGGAGGGGGCACCGGGGAGCTGTTTTTT
clone_size: many; d_call: NA; v_call: TRBV13; j_call: TRBJ2-5; cdr3_aa: CASSYERSLETQYF; cdr3_nt: TGTGCCAGCAGCTACGAGCGGTCCCTAGAGACCCAGTACTTC
clone_size: NA; d_call: NA; v_call: TRBV4-2; j_call: TRBJ1-5; cdr3_aa: CASSQDSGRSNQPQHF; cdr3_nt: TGTGCCAGCAGCCAAGACTCGGGCCGGAGCAATCAGCCCCAGCATTTT
clone_size: many; d_call: NA; v_call: TRBV2; j_call: TRBJ2-7; cdr3_aa: CASASYEQYF; cdr3_nt: TGTGCCAGCGCAAGTTACGAGCAGTACTTC
clone_size: many; d_call: NA; v_call: TRBV29-1; j_call: TRBJ2-2; cdr3_aa: CSVASQGPHGELFF; cdr3_nt: TGCAGCGTTGCTTCCCAGGGCCCACACGGGGAGCTGTTTTTT
clone_size: many; d_call: TRBD1; v_call: TRBV28; j_call: TRBJ1-1; cdr3_aa: CASSQGGEAFF; cdr3_nt: TGTGCCAGCAGTCAGGGGGGTGAAGCTTTCTTT
clone_size: NA; d_call: TRBD2; v_call: TRBV11-2; j_call: TRBJ2-1; cdr3_aa: CASSTRAGVAYNEQFF; cdr3_nt: TGTGCCAGCAGCACACGAGCGGGAGTTGCCTACAATGAGCAGTTCTTC
clone_size: many; d_call: NA; v_call: TRBV20-1; j_call: TRBJ2-2; cdr3_aa: CSARPPSGELFF; cdr3_nt: TGCAGTGCTAGGCCGCCTTCCGGGGAGCTGTTTTTT
clone_size: few; d_call: TRBD1; v_call: TRBV10-3; j_call: TRBJ1-6; cdr3_aa: CAISESPTGQGSPLHF; cdr3_nt: TGTGCCATCAGTGAGTCTCCGACAGGGCAAGGTTCACCCCTCCACTTT
clone_size: many; d_call: NA; v_call: TRBV5-1; j_call: TRBJ2-3; cdr3_aa: CASSLSGRYTDTQYF; cdr3_nt: TGCGCCAGCAGCTTATCGGGCAGATACACAGATACGCAGTATTTT
clone_size: few; d_call: NA; v_call: TRBV6-5; j_call: TRBJ1-2; cdr3_aa: CASSYSVGAGGYTF; cdr3_nt: TGTGCCAGCAGTTACTCTGTGGGCGCCGGGGGCTACACCTTC
clone_size: many; d_call: NA; v_call: TRBV6-5; j_call: TRBJ1-6; cdr3_aa: CASTKDYSPLHF; cdr3_nt: TGTGCCAGCACCAAGGACTATTCACCCCTCCACTTT
clone_size: NA; d_call: TRBD2; v_call: TRBV28; j_call: TRBJ2-7; cdr3_aa: CASSLLLAGLYEQYF; cdr3_nt: TGTGCCAGCAGTTTATTGCTAGCGGGGCTCTACGAGCAGTACTTC
clone_size: few; d_call: TRBD1; v_call: TRBV7-3; j_call: TRBJ2-5; cdr3_aa: CASSRMGTVETQYF; cdr3_nt: TGTGCCAGCAGCCGAATGGGGACAGTAGAGACCCAGTACTTC
clone_size: NA; d_call: TRBD2; v_call: TRBV29-1; j_call: TRBJ2-5; cdr3_aa: CSVERGGPETQYF; cdr3_nt: TGCAGCGTTGAGCGGGGGGGCCCAGAGACCCAGTACTTC
clone_size: many; d_call: NA; v_call: TRBV20-1; j_call: TRBJ2-3; cdr3_aa: CSATQGGPHPQYF; cdr3_nt: TGCAGTGCAACCCAGGGGGGTCCCCATCCGCAGTATTTT
clone_size: many; d_call: NA; v_call: TRBV4-3; j_call: TRBJ2-5; cdr3_aa: CASSQDLGSQETQYF; cdr3_nt: TGCGCCAGCAGCCAAGATCTCGGCAGTCAAGAGACCCAGTACTTC
clone_size: many; d_call: TRBD2; v_call: TRBV12-3/TRBV12-4; j_call: TRBJ2-3; cdr3_aa: CASSLLAGGADTQYF; cdr3_nt: TGTGCCAGCAGCCTACTAGCGGGGGGAGCAGATACGCAGTATTTT
clone_size: NA; d_call: TRBD1; v_call: TRBV6-1; j_call: TRBJ2-7; cdr3_aa: CASRRGGTGVYEQYF; cdr3_nt: TGTGCCAGCAGGCGAGGGGGGACAGGGGTTTACGAGCAGTACTTC
clone_size: NA; d_call: TRBD2; v_call: TRBV12-3/TRBV12-4; j_call: TRBJ2-5; cdr3_aa: CASSLSGVQETQCF; cdr3_nt: TGTGCCAGCAGTCTTAGCGGGGTCCAAGAGACCCAGTGCTTC
clone_size: many; d_call: NA; v_call: TRBV6-5; j_call: TRBJ1-1; cdr3_aa: CASSYRTPLNTEAFF; cdr3_nt: TGTGCCAGCAGTTATCGGACGCCCCTGAACACTGAAGCTTTCTTT
clone_size: few; d_call: TRBD2; v_call: TRBV7-7; j_call: TRBJ2-1; cdr3_aa: CASSPRTSGRASEQFF; cdr3_nt: TGTGCCAGCAGCCCCAGGACTAGCGGGAGGGCGAGTGAGCAGTTCTTC
clone_size: many; d_call: TRBD1; v_call: TRBV15; j_call: TRBJ2-1; cdr3_aa: CATSIDNRGSYNEQFF; cdr3_nt: TGTGCCACCAGCATTGACAACAGGGGCTCCTACAATGAGCAGTTCTTC
clone_size: NA; d_call: NA; v_call: TRBV3-1; j_call: TRBJ2-2; cdr3_aa: CASRQSRNTGELFF; cdr3_nt: TGTGCCAGCAGACAAAGTAGGAACACCGGGGAGCTGTTTTTT
clone_size: many; d_call: NA; v_call: TRBV27; j_call: TRBJ2-7; cdr3_aa: CASSAGKYEQYF; cdr3_nt: TGTGCCAGCAGTGCAGGGAAATACGAGCAGTACTTC
clone_size: few; d_call: NA; v_call: TRBV5-1; j_call: TRBJ2-7; cdr3_aa: CASSLKGPTYEQYF; cdr3_nt: TGCGCCAGCAGCTTGAAGGGGCCAACCTACGAGCAGTACTTC
clone_size: many; d_call: NA; v_call: TRBV12-3/TRBV12-4; j_call: TRBJ2-1; cdr3_aa: CASEEQDHEQFF; cdr3_nt: TGTGCCAGCGAGGAGCAAGACCATGAGCAGTTCTTC
clone_size: NA; d_call: NA; v_call: TRBV19; j_call: TRBJ1-2; cdr3_aa: CASSGWTPPGGYTF; cdr3_nt: TGTGCCAGTAGTGGGTGGACACCCCCCGGTGGCTACACCTTC
clone_size: few; d_call: TRBD2; v_call: TRBV5-1; j_call: TRBJ2-1; cdr3_aa: CASSLTSGIYNEQFF; cdr3_nt: TGCGCCAGCAGCTTGACTAGCGGCATTTACAATGAGCAGTTCTTC
clone_size: few; d_call: TRBD1; v_call: TRBV6-2/TRBV6-3; j_call: TRBJ2-7; cdr3_aa: CASSYGQGRVEQYF; cdr3_nt: TGTGCCAGCAGTTACGGACAGGGACGGGTCGAGCAGTACTTC
clone_size: NA; d_call: NA; v_call: TRBV30; j_call: TRBJ2-7; cdr3_aa: CAWSLGSYEQYF; cdr3_nt: TGTGCCTGGAGTCTGGGGAGCTACGAGCAGTACTTC
clone_size: many; d_call: NA; v_call: TRBV12-3/TRBV12-4; j_call: TRBJ1-1; cdr3_aa: CASRQGIEATEAFF; cdr3_nt: TGTGCCAGCAGGCAGGGAATTGAAGCCACTGAAGCTTTCTTT
clone_size: NA; d_call: NA; v_call: TRBV12-3/TRBV12-4; j_call: TRBJ2-3; cdr3_aa: CASSLTVDPDTQYF; cdr3_nt: TGTGCCAGCAGTTTGACCGTCGACCCAGATACGCAGTATTTT
clone_size: few; d_call: TRBD1; v_call: TRBV11-3; j_call: TRBJ2-2; cdr3_aa: CASSLRAGGLLNTGELFF; cdr3_nt: TGTGCCAGCAGCCTAAGGGCAGGGGGCTTGTTAAACACCGGGGAGCTGTTTTTT
clone_size: NA; d_call: NA; v_call: TRBV12-2; j_call: TRBJ1-5; cdr3_aa: CASRPQLGRPQHF; cdr3_nt: TGTGCAAGTCGCCCCCAGTTAGGCCGGCCCCAGCATTTT
clone_size: NA; d_call: TRBD1; v_call: TRBV12-3/TRBV12-4; j_call: TRBJ1-2; cdr3_aa: CASSVTGEEGYTF; cdr3_nt: TGTGCCAGCAGTGTCACAGGGGAAGAGGGCTACACCTTC
clone_size: few; d_call: NA; v_call: TRBV6-7; j_call: TRBJ1-5; cdr3_aa: CASSTRERPNQPQHF; cdr3_nt: TGTGCCAGCTCCACTAGGGAGCGACCCAATCAGCCCCAGCATTTT
clone_size: few; d_call: NA; v_call: TRBV18; j_call: TRBJ2-5; cdr3_aa: CASSPFLGVQETQYF; cdr3_nt: TGTGCCAGCTCACCTTTTTTGGGCGTACAAGAGACCCAGTACTTC
clone_size: many; d_call: NA; v_call: TRBV25-1; j_call: TRBJ2-6; cdr3_aa: CASSDPGNPSGANVLTF; cdr3_nt: TGTGCCAGCAGTGACCCAGGGAACCCCTCTGGGGCCAACGTCCTGACTTTC
clone_size: few; d_call: NA; v_call: TRBV28; j_call: TRBJ1-5; cdr3_aa: CASSLFQANQPQHF; cdr3_nt: TGTGCCAGCAGTTTATTTCAGGCCAATCAGCCCCAGCATTTT